Below, one T cell receptor beta chain is given with its context. The antigen is undetermined. The CDR3 loop spans 15 amino acids. The V end lost 5 bases, the J end lost 6 bases, and 20 bases lay between the germline ends. Germline-derived CDR1 and CDR2 are MNHNS and SASEGT. This sample is drawn from a study of cytomegalovirus exposure and HLA in healthy donors. Study-wide points: A link between a missense DCLRE1C variant and TCR beta V- and J-gene trimming emerged from a later analysis.

Primers included in the PCR were 60 Vbeta and 13 Jbeta primers. Authors' analysis steps: Counted up in a later analysis, unique TCR beta chains came to roughly 80 million, with around 12 million shared. TCRdb's table, derived via immunoSEQ multiplex PCR, lists solely in-frame clones and lacks some. That table gives V, J and clone size, and the DNA gave D and trimming. Of roughly 250,000 clones listed, around 66% are singletons. Sequenced sample: PBMCs. This receptor was obtained from a female donor in good health and CMV-seronegative. The chain combines TRBV6-1 with TRBJ2-7; D may be TRBD1 (5 bases). The CDR3 coding sequence is TGTGCCAGCAGTACCGGCCAAGGGGAAATGGGCGAGCAGTACTTC. It yields the protein CASSTGQGEMGEQYF.